This section outlines one T cell receptor beta chain sequence together with its context. Participants' own reports of clinical history determined their cohort assignment. Cohort 3 donors were reported recovered after two negative PCRs, clearance, or symptom resolution. This specimen belongs to a study of blood T cell repertoires in COVID-19. Clones were read by immunoSEQ multiplex PCR, and TCRdb kept only the in-frame ones, dropping some. The sample holds approximately 470,000 clones, roughly 90% seen once. The germline CDR1 and CDR2 sequences are GTSNPN and SVGIG (reference sequence). The CDR3 totals 13 residues. V was trimmed by 0 bases and J by 11 bases, leaving 14 bases between them.

The clonotype was recovered from a woman aged 18-29 years who had recovered from COVID-19. The sequencing sample was made of PBMCs or T cells enriched from blood (not recorded which). The chain is built from TRBV30 and TRBJ1-5; D may be TRBD1 (6 bases). This CDR3 reads CAWSVGGGGAQHF. As DNA, the CDR3 is TGTGCCTGGAGTGTAGGGGGGGGCGGGGCCCAGCATTTT.